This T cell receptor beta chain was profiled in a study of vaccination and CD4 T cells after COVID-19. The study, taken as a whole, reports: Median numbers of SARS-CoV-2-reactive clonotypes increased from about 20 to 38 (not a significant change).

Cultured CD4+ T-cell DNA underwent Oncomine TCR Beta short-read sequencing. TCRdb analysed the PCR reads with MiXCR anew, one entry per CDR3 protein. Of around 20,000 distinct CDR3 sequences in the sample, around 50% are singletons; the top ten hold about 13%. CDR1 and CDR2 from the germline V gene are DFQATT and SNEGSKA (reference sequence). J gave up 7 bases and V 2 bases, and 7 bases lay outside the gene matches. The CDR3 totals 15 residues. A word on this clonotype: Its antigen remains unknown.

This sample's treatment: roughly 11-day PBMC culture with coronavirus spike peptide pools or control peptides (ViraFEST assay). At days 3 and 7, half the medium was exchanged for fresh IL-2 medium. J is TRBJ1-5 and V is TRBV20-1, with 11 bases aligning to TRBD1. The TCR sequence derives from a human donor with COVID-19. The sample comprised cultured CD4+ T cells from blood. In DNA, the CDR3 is TGCAGTGCTAGACCGGGACAGGGGGTTGGACAGCCCCAGCATTTT. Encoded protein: CSARPGQGVGQPQHF.